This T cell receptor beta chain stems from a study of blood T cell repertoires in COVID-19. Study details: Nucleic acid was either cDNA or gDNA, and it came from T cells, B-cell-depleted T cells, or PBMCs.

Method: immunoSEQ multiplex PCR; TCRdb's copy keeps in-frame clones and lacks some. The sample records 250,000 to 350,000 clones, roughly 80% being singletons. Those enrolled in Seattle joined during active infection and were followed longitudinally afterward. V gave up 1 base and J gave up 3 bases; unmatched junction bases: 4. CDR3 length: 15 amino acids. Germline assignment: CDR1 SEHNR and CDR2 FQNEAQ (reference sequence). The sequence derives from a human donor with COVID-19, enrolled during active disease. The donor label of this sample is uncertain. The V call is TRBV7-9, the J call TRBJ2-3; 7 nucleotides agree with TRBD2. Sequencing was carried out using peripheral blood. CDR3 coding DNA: TGTGCCAGCAGCTTAGTCCTGCGGGAGACAGATACGCAGTATTTT. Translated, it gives CASSLVLRETDTQYF.